The entry below gives a single TCR beta chain sequence along with its context. Its specificity is unknown. The sample is drawn from a study of monozygotic twins with inflammatory bowel disease. Using TCRalpha and TCRbeta cDNA, the researchers carried out two nested PCRs that lasted approximately 16 and 10 cycles. Reanalyzing the 5' RACE reads, TCRdb keeps one entry per CDR3 protein, without DNA. In all, the sample yields fewer than 350,000 distinct CDR3 sequences. Total RNA isolation used whole blood (no T cell sorting was performed). This CDR3 spans 16 amino acids. Germline V CDR1 and CDR2: SGHNT, YYREEE (reference sequence). Study-wide findings and caveats: The analysis failed to separate different T cell subtypes. Discordant twins had repertoire similarity that did not differ from that of concordant twins, possibly from limited power.

The chain couples TRBV5-4 to TRBJ2-3; lacking DNA, the TRBD2 call made by TCRdb goes unchecked. The sequence derives from a human donor with ulcerative colitis or Crohn's disease, or a healthy co-twin of an affected twin (not recorded which). The sample taken for sequencing was blood. The CDR3 reads CASSSRTSGGADTQYF.